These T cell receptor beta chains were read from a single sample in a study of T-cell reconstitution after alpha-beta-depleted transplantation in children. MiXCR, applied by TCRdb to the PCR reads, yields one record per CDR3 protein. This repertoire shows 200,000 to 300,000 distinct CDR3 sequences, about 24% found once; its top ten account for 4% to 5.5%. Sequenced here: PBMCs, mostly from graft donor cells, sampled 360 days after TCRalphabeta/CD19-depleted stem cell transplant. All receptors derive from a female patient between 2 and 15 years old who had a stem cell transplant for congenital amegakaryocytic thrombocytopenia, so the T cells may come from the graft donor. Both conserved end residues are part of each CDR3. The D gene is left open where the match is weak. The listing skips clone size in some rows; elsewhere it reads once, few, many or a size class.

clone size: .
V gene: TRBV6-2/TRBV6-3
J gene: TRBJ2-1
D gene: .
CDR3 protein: CASSYSIHEQFF
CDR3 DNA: TGTGCCAGCAGTTACTCGATCCATGAGCAGTTCTTC

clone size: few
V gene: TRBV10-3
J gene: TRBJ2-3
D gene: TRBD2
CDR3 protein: CAISESTRGGYTQYF
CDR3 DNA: TGTGCCATCAGTGAGTCGACGCGGGGGGGCTATACGCAGTATTTT

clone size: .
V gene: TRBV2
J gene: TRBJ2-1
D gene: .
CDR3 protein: CASSGSFVVGTYQFF
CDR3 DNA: TGTGCCAGCAGTGGAAGTTTTGTAGTCGGGACATACCAGTTCTTC

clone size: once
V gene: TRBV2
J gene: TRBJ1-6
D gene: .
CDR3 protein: CASSGTVRSPLHF
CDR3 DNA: TGTGCCAGCAGTGGGACAGTGAGATCACCCCTCCACTTT

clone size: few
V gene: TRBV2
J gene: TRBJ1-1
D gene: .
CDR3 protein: CASSDAGKGSFF
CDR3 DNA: TGTGCCAGCAGTGATGCGGGTAAGGGGTCTTTCTTT

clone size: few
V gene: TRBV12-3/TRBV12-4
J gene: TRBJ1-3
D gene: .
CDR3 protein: CASSWSSSGNTIYF
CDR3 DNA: TGTGCCAGCAGTTGGTCGAGCTCTGGAAACACCATATATTTT

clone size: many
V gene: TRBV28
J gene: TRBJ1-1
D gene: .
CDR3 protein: CASSSNTEAFF
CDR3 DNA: TGTGCCAGCAGTTCAAACACTGAAGCTTTCTTT

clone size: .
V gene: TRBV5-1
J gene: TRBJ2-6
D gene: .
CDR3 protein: CASSLASSGSGANVLTF
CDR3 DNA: TGCGCCAGCAGCTTGGCTTCATCGGGGTCTGGGGCCAACGTCCTGACTTTC

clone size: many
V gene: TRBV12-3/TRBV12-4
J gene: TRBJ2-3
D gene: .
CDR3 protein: CASSGLTGVLATQYF
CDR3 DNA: TGTGCCAGCAGTGGACTAACTGGGGTCCTGGCTACGCAGTATTTT

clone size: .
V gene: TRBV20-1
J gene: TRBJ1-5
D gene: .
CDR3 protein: CSARDQIGFSNQPQHF
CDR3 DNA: TGCAGTGCTAGAGATCAGATTGGGTTTAGCAATCAGCCCCAGCATTTT

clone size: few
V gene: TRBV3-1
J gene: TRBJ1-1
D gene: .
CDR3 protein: CASSHRDTEAFF
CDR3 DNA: TGTGCCAGCAGCCACCGGGACACTGAAGCTTTCTTT

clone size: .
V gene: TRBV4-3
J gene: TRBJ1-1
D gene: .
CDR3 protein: CASSQAAIQASNTEAFF
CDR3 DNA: TGCGCCAGCAGCCAGGCCGCCATACAGGCATCGAACACTGAAGCTTTCTTT

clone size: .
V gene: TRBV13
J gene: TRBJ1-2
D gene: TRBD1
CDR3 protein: CASSLGDRDRSGYTF
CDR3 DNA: TGTGCCAGCAGCTTAGGCGACCGGGACAGGTCTGGCTACACCTTC

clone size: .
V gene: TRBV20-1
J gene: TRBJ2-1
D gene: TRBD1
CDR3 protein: CSAMGQGPFNEQFF
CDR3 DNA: TGCAGTGCTATGGGACAGGGGCCTTTCAATGAGCAGTTCTTC

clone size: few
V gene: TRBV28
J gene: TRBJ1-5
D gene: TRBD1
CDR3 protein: CASSLPGTGRIQPQHF
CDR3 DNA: TGTGCCAGCAGTTTACCCGGGACAGGGAGAATTCAGCCCCAGCATTTT

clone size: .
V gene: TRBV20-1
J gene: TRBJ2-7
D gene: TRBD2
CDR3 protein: CSAGGLAGGLNEQYF
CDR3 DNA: TGCAGTGCTGGGGGACTAGCGGGGGGCCTTAACGAGCAGTACTTC

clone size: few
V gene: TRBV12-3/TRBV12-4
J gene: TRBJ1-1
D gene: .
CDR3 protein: CASSTVKQNTEAFF
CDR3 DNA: TGTGCCAGCAGCACCGTAAAACAGAACACTGAAGCTTTCTTT

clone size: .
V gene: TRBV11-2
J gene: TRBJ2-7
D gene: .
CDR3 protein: CASSLSGVYEQYF
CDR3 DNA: TGTGCCAGCAGCTTATCAGGCGTTTACGAGCAGTACTTC

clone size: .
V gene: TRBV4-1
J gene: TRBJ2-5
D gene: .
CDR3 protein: CASSQRGEQETQYF
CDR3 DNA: TGCGCCAGCAGCCAAAGGGGGGAGCAAGAGACCCAGTACTTC

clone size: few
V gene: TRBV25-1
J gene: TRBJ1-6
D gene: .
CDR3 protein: CASSSTGSGSPLHF
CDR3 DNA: TGTGCCAGCAGTTCTACAGGGTCAGGGTCACCCCTCCACTTT

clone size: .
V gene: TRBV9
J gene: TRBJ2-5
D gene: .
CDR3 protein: CASSVGVAQETQYF
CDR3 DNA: TGTGCCAGCAGCGTAGGAGTAGCCCAAGAGACCCAGTACTTC

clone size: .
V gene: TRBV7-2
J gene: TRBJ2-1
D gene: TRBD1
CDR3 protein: CASSIRDRGHEQFF
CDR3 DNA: TGTGCCAGCAGCATCCGGGACAGGGGGCATGAGCAGTTCTTC

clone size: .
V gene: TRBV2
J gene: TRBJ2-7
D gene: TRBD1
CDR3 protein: CASRRGQGHEQYF
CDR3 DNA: TGTGCCAGCAGGCGCGGACAGGGGCACGAGCAGTACTTC

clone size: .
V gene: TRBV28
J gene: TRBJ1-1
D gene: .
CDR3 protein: CASSLHLSVTEAFF
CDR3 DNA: TGTGCCAGCAGTTTACACTTGTCGGTCACTGAAGCTTTCTTT

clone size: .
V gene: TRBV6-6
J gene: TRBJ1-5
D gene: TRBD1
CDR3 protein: CASRWTGDQPQHF
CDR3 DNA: TGTGCCAGCAGATGGACAGGGGATCAGCCCCAGCATTTT

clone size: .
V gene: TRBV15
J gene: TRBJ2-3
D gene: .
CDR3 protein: CATSRDRIWDGADTQYF
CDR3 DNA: TGTGCCACCAGCAGAGATCGGATTTGGGATGGGGCAGATACGCAGTATTTT